Below, 24 T cell receptor beta chains from the same sample are listed, as sequenced in a study of post-analysis software for immune sequencing data. Their antigens are not known. Every TCR beta cDNA library bore unique molecular identifiers. TCRdb re-called the PCR reads with MiXCR, one entry per CDR3 protein. The sample holds fewer than 850,000 distinct CDR3 sequences, about half seen once. Study-level findings and limits: Patients had higher frequencies than controls of four to six TRBV segments, including TRBV5-6, TRBV5-1 and TRBV20-1.

Sequenced: blood. The receptors stem from a girl aged 5 to 17 with multiple sclerosis.

CDR3 DNA: TGTGCCAGCAGCCCTCCCGGGGCGAACAATCAGCCCCAGCATTTT. This sequence encodes CASSPPGANNQPQHF. J is TRBJ1-5 and V is TRBV7-2; TRBD1 is a possible D gene (5 bases). Trimming removed 5 bases at V and 3 bases at J, with 14 bases between. CDR1 and CDR2 from the germline V gene are SGHTA and FQGNSA. The CDR3 sequence is 15 residues long. The full variable domain, completed using reference TRBV7-2 and TRBJ1-5, is GAGVSQSPSNKVTEKGKDVELRCDPISGHTALYWYRQSLGQGLEFLIYFQGNSAPDKSGLPSDRFSAERTGGSVSTLTIQRTQQEDSAVYLCASSPPGANNQPQHFGDGTRLSIL.

The chain is built from TRBV20-1 and TRBJ2-1, with D hard to call. With 2 bases removed from V and 12 bases from J, the gap between germline ends came to 17 bases. This CDR3 has 13 amino acids. Germline-derived CDR1 and CDR2 are DFQATT and SNEGSKA (reference sequence). CDR3 residues: CSARSGPPLGQFF. CDR3 nucleotides: TGCAGTGCTAGATCCGGACCGCCCCTTGGGCAGTTCTTC.

A note on this clonotype: An end of the junction does not agree with germline; a read error may underlie this. The genes are TRBV5-6 and TRBJ2-3; 8 nucleotides align to TRBD1. Germline V CDR1 and CDR2: SGHDT, YYEEEE. This CDR3 comprises 14 residues. The CDR3 reads CASRQGKRTDTQYF. DNA of the CDR3: TGCGCCAGCCGACAGGGGAAGCGCACAGATACGCAGTATTTT. The full variable domain, its missing parts supplied by reference TRBV5-6 and TRBJ2-3, is DAGVTQSPTHLIKTRGQQVTLRCSPKSGHDTVSWYQQALGQGPQFIFQYYEEEERQRGNFPDRFSGHQFPNYSSELNVNALLLGDSALYLCASRQGKRTDTQYFGPGTRLTVL.

The sample holds a few counts of this clonotype. The chain is built from TRBV7-8 and TRBJ2-5, with D perhaps matching TRBD1 (6 bases). The CDR3 runs 12 residues. Trimming shortened V by 10 bases and J by 4 bases, and 13 bases separated the two germline ends. Germline loops: CDR1 SGHVS, CDR2 FQNEAQ. The CDR3 DNA is TGTGCCACCTCAACAGGGACAGAGACCCAGTACTTC. This encodes CATSTGTETQYF.

This chain connects TRBV11-2 to TRBJ2-1; D is possibly TRBD2 (5 bases). This CDR3 is 15 amino acids long. V was clipped by 2 bases and J by 7 bases, with 15 bases between them. The germline CDR1 and CDR2 sequences are SGHAT and FQNNGV. The CDR3 nucleotides read TGTGCCAGCAGCTTACGGCCGGCGCCGGGGAATGAGCAGTTCTTC. This gives the protein CASSLRPAPGNEQFF.

This clonotype was picked up a small number of times. The chain carries TRBV27 and TRBJ2-5; 8 positions agree with TRBD1. The CDR3 has 15 residues. Trimming cost V 5 bases and J 2 bases; bases outside gene matches: 7. Germline loops: CDR1 MNHEY, CDR2 SMNVEV (reference sequence). In DNA, the CDR3 is TGTGCCAGCAGTATAGGGACAGGCAGACAAGAGACCCAGTACTTC. Translated, it gives CASSIGTGRQETQYF.

This chain connects TRBV7-9 to TRBJ2-7; weak D call: TRBD2 (6 bases). CDR1 SEHNR and CDR2 FQNEAQ come from the germline V gene (reference sequence). This CDR3 contains 17 residues. Trimming shortened V by 5 bases and J by 2 bases, and 22 bases separated the two germline ends. CDR3 sequence: CASSASYGGPRPYEQYF. Written as DNA, the CDR3 is TGTGCCAGCAGCGCCAGCTACGGGGGTCCGAGACCCTACGAGCAGTACTTC.

V usage is TRBV6-2 or TRBV6-3 and J usage is TRBJ2-3; D uncertain. V lost 8 bases and J 0 bases, leaving 12 bases between the germline ends. Germline-derived CDR1 and CDR2 are MNHEY and SVGEGT. The CDR3 has 14 residues. The CDR3 DNA reads as TGTGCCAGCCTAAGCTCAGAGAGCACAGATACGCAGTATTTT. Its translation is CASLSSESTDTQYF.

V is TRBV4-3 and J is TRBJ2-1; 7 bases agree with TRBD2. In germline, CDR1 is LGHNA, CDR2 YSLEER. Unmatched junction bases numbered 2, after V lost 0 bases and J lost 3 bases. This CDR3 has 15 residues. The CDR3 coding sequence is TGCGCCAGCAGCCAAGAGGTAGCGGGCTACAATGAGCAGTTCTTC. It is translated as CASSQEVAGYNEQFF.

The chain uses TRBV4-1 and TRBJ2-7, with D possibly TRBD1 on 6 matching bases. This CDR3 has 16 amino acids. Trimming took 1 base from V and 4 from J, leaving 17 bases between them. CDR1 and CDR2 (germline): MGHRA, YSYEKL. This CDR3 reads CASSQVEQGPFYEQYF. The CDR3 DNA sequence: TGCGCCAGCAGCCAAGTTGAGCAGGGGCCATTTTACGAGCAGTACTTC.

The rearrangement uses TRBV9 and TRBJ2-1; TRBD1 aligns across 7 bases. The germline CDR1 and CDR2 sequences are SGDLS and YYNGEE. After removal of 0 bases from V and 5 bases from J, the junction contained 5 bases not matched to a gene. This CDR3 contains 15 residues. CDR3 loop: CASSVAATGNNEQFF. CDR3 coding DNA: TGTGCCAGCAGCGTAGCCGCGACAGGGAACAATGAGCAGTTCTTC.

V is TRBV27 and J is TRBJ2-2; 9 nucleotides match TRBD1. The CDR3 runs 15 residues. With 6 bases clipped from V and 3 bases from J, the junction kept 5 bases outside the gene matches. Germline CDR1 is MNHEY and CDR2 is SMNVEV (reference sequence). DNA of the CDR3: TGTGCCAGCAGCCCCGGGACAGGGTACACCGGGGAGCTGTTTTTT. It encodes CASSPGTGYTGELFF.

CDR3 sequence reads: CASSSRGQRQETQYF. DNA for the CDR3: TGTGCCAGCAGCTCCAGGGGGCAGAGGCAAGAGACCCAGTACTTC. The chain employs TRBV12-3 or TRBV12-4 and TRBJ2-5; 8 bases align to TRBD1. J was trimmed by 2 bases and V by 6 bases; bases with no gene match: 8. The CDR3 totals 15 residues.

CDR3 in DNA: TGCAGTGCCCAACTCAGGACTAGCGGGGGGGGTGGCCAGTACTTC. Translation: CSAQLRTSGGGGQYF. V is TRBV20-1 and J is TRBJ2-5, with 15 bases that match TRBD2. CDR3 size: 15 residues. CDR1 is DFQATT, CDR2 SNEGSKA, per germline (reference sequence). V was clipped by 6 bases and J by 10 bases; unmatched bases: 12.

The chain combines TRBV7-9 with TRBJ1-1; no clear D. V was trimmed by 4 bases and J by 5 bases, leaving 14 bases between them. From germline, CDR1 is SEHNR and CDR2 FQNEAQ (reference sequence). The CDR3 has 14 amino acids. The CDR3 here is CASSSRHPETEAFF. The CDR3 nucleotides read TGTGCCAGCAGCTCACGTCACCCGGAGACTGAAGCTTTCTTT.

The chain couples TRBV3-1 to TRBJ2-7; 9 bases fit TRBD2. Germline CDR1 is LGHDT and CDR2 is YNNKEL (reference sequence). The trim removed 4 bases at V and 3 bases at J, leaving 10 bases unmatched. The CDR3 contains 16 residues. The CDR3 bases are TGTGCCAGCAGCCTGAAAATAGCGGGAGTCCGCTACGAGCAGTACTTC. Its protein product is CASSLKIAGVRYEQYF.

The chain joins TRBV12-3 or TRBV12-4 to TRBJ1-1, with a tentative D call TRBD1 (6 bases). The CDR3 contains 15 residues. Trimming stripped 3 bases from V and 4 bases from J, with 15 bases between. This CDR3 reads CASSFSGGRSTEAFF. Here the CDR3 DNA reads TGTGCCAGCAGTTTCAGTGGGGGCCGAAGCACTGAAGCTTTCTTT.

The CDR3 is CASSQKGPEFTDTQYF. The DNA of the CDR3 is TGCGCCAGCAGCCAAAAGGGTCCCGAATTCACAGATACGCAGTATTTT. This chain links TRBV4-1 with TRBJ2-3, with no clear D. The V gene lost 2 bases and the J gene lost 2 bases, with 14 bases spanning the gap. Germline V gene sequence: CDR1 MGHRA, CDR2 YSYEKL. The CDR3 sequence is 16 residues long.

The rearrangement links TRBV20-1 to TRBJ2-5; 11 bases line up with TRBD2. Germline V gene lookup returns CDR1 DFQATT and CDR2 SNEGSKA (reference sequence). V shed 5 bases and J 11 bases; nucleotides not matched to a gene: 13. The CDR3 covers 14 residues. The CDR3 nucleotides read TGCAGTGCTCGAGGGGGACTAGCGGCGAATGAGCAGTACTTC. The encoded protein is CSARGGLAANEQYF.

This clonotype was seen more than once but under ten times. The chain has TRBV29-1 and TRBJ1-1; a weak D match, TRBD1 (6 bases). V lost 7 bases to trimming and J lost 1 base, with 13 bases between them. Looked up from germline, CDR1 is SQVTM and CDR2 is ANQGSEA. This CDR3 spans 13 amino acids. CDR3 sequence (DNA): TGCAGCGCCCGAGGGGGGAAGAACACTGAAGCTTTCTTT. It yields the protein CSARGGKNTEAFF.

This clonotype came up once. The V gene is TRBV12-3 or TRBV12-4, the J gene TRBJ2-1; D could derive from TRBD1 or TRBD2 (5 bases each). The V end was cut by 7 bases, the J end by 9 bases, with 13 bases between. This CDR3 comprises 12 residues. In nucleotides, the CDR3 is TGTGCCAGCAACCTTATGAGGGGTGAGCAGTTCTTC. This translates into CASNLMRGEQFF.

This clonotype appeared a few times. The chain is built from TRBV9 and TRBJ1-2; D is perhaps TRBD1 (6 bases). The germline CDR1 and CDR2 sequences are SGDLS and YYNGEE. V shed 3 bases and J shed 0 bases, with 18 bases lying between them. CDR3 length equals 17 residues. The CDR3 coding sequence is TGTGCCAGCAGCGCGGGACTGACAGGACCTACTAACTATGGCTACACCTTC. It codes for CASSAGLTGPTNYGYTF.

DNA of the CDR3: TGTGCCAGCAGCCCCCGTCGTGGGGACCGGACCTACGAGCAGTACTTC. Encoded protein: CASSPRRGDRTYEQYF. The V gene is TRBV7-9, the J gene TRBJ2-7; D could derive from TRBD1 or TRBD2 (5 bases each). The CDR3 covers 16 residues. The germline CDR1 and CDR2 sequences are SEHNR and FQNEAQ (reference sequence). The V end lost 5 bases, the J end lost 2 bases, and 19 bases lay between the germline ends.

The gene calls are TRBV18 and TRBJ2-6; D uncertain. CDR1 and CDR2 from the germline V gene are KGHSH and LQKENI. Deletions cut 4 bases from V and 0 bases from J, with 16 bases between. The CDR3 runs 18 residues. The CDR3 bases are TGTGCCAGCTCACAGGCAGTACCCCTGAGCTCTGGGGCCAACGTCCTGACTTTC. It is translated as CASSQAVPLSSGANVLTF.